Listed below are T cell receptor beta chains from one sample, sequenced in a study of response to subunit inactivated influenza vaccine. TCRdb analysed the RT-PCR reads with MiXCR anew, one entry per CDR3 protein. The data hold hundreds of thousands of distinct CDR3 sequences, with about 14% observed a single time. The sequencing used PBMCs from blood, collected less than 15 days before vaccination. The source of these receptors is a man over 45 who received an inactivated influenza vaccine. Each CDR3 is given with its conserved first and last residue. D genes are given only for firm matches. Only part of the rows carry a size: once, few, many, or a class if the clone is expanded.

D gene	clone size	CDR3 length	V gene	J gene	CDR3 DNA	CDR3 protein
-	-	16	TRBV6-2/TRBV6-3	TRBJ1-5	TGTGCCAGCAGTTCGGGGGTGTTTCGGGGCAATCAGCCCCAGCATTTT	CASSSGVFRGNQPQHF
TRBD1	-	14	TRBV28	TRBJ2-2	TGTGCCAGCATGAGGACAGGGGGTGGCGGGGAGCTGTTTTTT	CASMRTGGGGELFF
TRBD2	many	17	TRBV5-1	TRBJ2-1	TGCGCCAGCAGCACGGGACTAGCGGGGAGCTCCTACAATGAGCAGTTCTTC	CASSTGLAGSSYNEQFF
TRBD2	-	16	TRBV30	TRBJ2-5	TGTGCCTGGACCAAAGGACTAGCGGCGTACCAAGAGACCCAGTACTTC	CAWTKGLAAYQETQYF
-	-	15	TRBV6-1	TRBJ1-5	TGTGCCAGCACCACCGGACAGACTCCCAATCAGCCCCAGCATTTT	CASTTGQTPNQPQHF
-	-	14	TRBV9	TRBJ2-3	TGTGCCAGCAGCGTAGGGTTCAGGGGAGATACGCAGTATTTT	CASSVGFRGDTQYF
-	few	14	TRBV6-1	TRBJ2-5	TGTGCCAGCAGTGTAGGCCCCACCCGAGAGACCCAGTACTTC	CASSVGPTRETQYF
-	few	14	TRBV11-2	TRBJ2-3	TGTGCCAGCAGCCGGGGTCCCGACACAGATACGCAGTATTTT	CASSRGPDTDTQYF
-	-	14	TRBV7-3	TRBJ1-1	TGTGCCAGCAGCGCCTACCCCCGGGACAAGGAAGCTTTCTTT	CASSAYPRDKEAFF
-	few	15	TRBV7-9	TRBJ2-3	TGTGCCAGCAGCAACCCCGGAGGTAGCTCAGATACGCAGTATTTT	CASSNPGGSSDTQYF
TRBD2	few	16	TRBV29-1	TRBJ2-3	TGCAGCGTTAGTGGACTAGCGGGTGAGGGGCCAGATACGCAGTATTTT	CSVSGLAGEGPDTQYF
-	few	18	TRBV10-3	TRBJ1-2	TGTGCCATCAGTGTATTCCAGGGCAAGCATTCGTACAACTATGGCTACACCTTC	CAISVFQGKHSYNYGYTF
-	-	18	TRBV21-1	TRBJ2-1	TGTGCCAGCAGCAAAAGGGGACGACGCCGGGGGGCCTACAATGAGCAGTTCTTC	CASSKRGRRRGAYNEQFF
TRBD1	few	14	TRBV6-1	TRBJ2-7	TGTGCCAGTAAGTTCCGGGACAGCTCCTACGAGCAGTACTTC	CASKFRDSSYEQYF
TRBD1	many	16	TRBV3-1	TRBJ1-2	TGTGCCAGCAGCCAAGAGAGTCGGCAGGGGGGTTATGGCTACACCTTC	CASSQESRQGGYGYTF
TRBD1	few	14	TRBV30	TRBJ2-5	TGTGCCTGGAGTGTGGCAGGGGGCAGAGAGACCCAGTACTTC	CAWSVAGGRETQYF
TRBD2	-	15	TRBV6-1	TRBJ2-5	TGTGCCAGCAGTCAATCGGGACTACCTCAAGAGACCCAGTACTTC	CASSQSGLPQETQYF
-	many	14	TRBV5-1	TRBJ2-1	TGCGCCAGCAGCTTGACTGGTGCCGGGGATGAGCAGTTCTTC	CASSLTGAGDEQFF
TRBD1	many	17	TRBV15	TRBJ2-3	TGTGCCACCAGCAGAGATCTAGGGACAGGGCACACAGATACGCAGTATTTT	CATSRDLGTGHTDTQYF
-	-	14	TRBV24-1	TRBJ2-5	TGTGCCACCAGTGATTTCCGGGGATCGGAGACCCAGTACTTC	CATSDFRGSETQYF
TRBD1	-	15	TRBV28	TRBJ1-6	TGTGCCAGCAGTTTGAGGACAGGGTTTTATTCACCCCTCCACTTT	CASSLRTGFYSPLHF
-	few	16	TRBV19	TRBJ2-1	TGTGCCAGTAGTATAGGCACTAGCCTCTCCTACAATGAGCAGTTCTTC	CASSIGTSLSYNEQFF
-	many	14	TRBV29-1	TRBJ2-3	TGCAGCGTTGAAGGAATAACTAGCACAGATACGCAGTATTTT	CSVEGITSTDTQYF
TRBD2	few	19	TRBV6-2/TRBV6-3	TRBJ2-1	TGTGCCAGCAGTTACCCGGAATATGCTAGCGGACGAGTGAGGAATGAGCAGTTCTTC	CASSYPEYASGRVRNEQFF
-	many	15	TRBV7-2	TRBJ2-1	TGTGCCAGCAGCTTGGGGGCCAGCTCCTACAATGAGCAGTTCTTC	CASSLGASSYNEQFF
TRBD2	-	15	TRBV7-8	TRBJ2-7	TGTGCCAGCAGCTCGAGCGGGAGTGCAACCTACGAGCAGTACTTC	CASSSSGSATYEQYF
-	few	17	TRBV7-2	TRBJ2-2	TGTGCCAGCAGCCCTCAATTCCTCTGGGGGAACACCGGGGAGCTGTTTTTT	CASSPQFLWGNTGELFF
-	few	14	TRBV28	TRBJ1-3	TGTGCCAGCAGTTCCCAGGGAGAAGGGAACACCATATATTTT	CASSSQGEGNTIYF
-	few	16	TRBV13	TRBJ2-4	TGTGCCAGCAGCTCCACGATCATTGGACAGATAAACATTCAGTACTTC	CASSSTIIGQINIQYF
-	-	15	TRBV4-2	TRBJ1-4	TGTGCCAGCAGCCCTTCGGGGGCGGCTAATGAAAAACTGTTTTTT	CASSPSGAANEKLFF
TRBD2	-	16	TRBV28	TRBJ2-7	TGTGCCAGCACTCCTCCGGGGACTAGCGGCATCTACGAGCAGTACTTC	CASTPPGTSGIYEQYF
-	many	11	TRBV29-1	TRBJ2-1	TGCAGGGTCCGAGAGGGAAATGAGCAGTTCTTC	CRVREGNEQFF
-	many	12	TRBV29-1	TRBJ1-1	TGCAGCGCAACCCAGGGAGGGATTGAAGCTTTCTTT	CSATQGGIEAFF
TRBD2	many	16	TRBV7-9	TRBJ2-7	TGTGCCAGCAGCTTCCATTCTAGCGGGAACAACTACGAGCAGTACTTC	CASSFHSSGNNYEQYF
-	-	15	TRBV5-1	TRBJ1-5	TGCGCCAGCAGCCCTGGTGGTCAGCCTGGTCAGCCCCAGCATTTT	CASSPGGQPGQPQHF
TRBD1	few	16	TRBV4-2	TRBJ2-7	TGTGCCAGCAGCCAAGCCGCTAGACAGGGGGCCTACGAGCAGTACTTC	CASSQAARQGAYEQYF
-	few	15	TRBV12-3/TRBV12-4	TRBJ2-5	TGTGCCAGCAGTTTAGGTTCCGGCCGAAAAGAGACCCAGTACTTC	CASSLGSGRKETQYF
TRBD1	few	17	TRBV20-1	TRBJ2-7	TGCAGTGCTAGAGCTATCTCCCGGACAGGGGCGTCCTACGAGCAGTACTTC	CSARAISRTGASYEQYF
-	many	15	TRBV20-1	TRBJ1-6	TGCAGTGCTAGAGTAATAGGGTCCTATAATTCACCCCTCCACTTT	CSARVIGSYNSPLHF
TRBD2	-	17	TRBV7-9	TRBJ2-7	TGTGCCAGCAGCTTAGGCCCCGTGGTAGCGGGGTCGGGTGAGCAGTACTTC	CASSLGPVVAGSGEQYF
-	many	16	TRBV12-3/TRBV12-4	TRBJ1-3	TGTGCCAGCAGTGGCGGTGGCAGAGACTCTGGAAACACCATATATTTT	CASSGGGRDSGNTIYF